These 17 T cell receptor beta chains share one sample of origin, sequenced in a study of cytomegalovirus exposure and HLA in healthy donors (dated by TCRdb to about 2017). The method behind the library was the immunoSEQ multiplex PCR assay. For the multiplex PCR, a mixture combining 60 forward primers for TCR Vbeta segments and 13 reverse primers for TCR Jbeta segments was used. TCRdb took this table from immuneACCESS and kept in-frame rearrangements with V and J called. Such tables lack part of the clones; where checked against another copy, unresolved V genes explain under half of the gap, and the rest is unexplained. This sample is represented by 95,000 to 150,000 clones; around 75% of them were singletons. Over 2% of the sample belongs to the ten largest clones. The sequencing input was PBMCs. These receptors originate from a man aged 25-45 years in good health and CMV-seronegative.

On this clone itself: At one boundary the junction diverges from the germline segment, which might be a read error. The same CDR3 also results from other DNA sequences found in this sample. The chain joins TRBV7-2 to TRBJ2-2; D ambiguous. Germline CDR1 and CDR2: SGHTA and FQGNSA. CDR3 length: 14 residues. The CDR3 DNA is TGTGCTAGCAGCTCCGTCCTAGGATCCGGGGAGCTGTTTTTT. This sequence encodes CASSSVLGSGELFF.

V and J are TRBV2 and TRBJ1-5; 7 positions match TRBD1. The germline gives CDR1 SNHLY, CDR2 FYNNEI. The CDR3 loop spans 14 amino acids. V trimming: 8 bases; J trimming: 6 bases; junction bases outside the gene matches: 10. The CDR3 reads CASGGDRVSQPQHF. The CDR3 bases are TGTGCCAGCGGGGGTGACAGGGTGAGTCAGCCCCAGCATTTT.

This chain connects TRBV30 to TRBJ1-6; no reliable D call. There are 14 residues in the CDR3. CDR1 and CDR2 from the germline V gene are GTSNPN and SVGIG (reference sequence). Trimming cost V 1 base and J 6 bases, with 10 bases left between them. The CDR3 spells CAWSGGLGNSPLHF. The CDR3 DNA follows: TGTGCCTGGAGTGGAGGGCTGGGTAATTCACCCCTCCACTTT.

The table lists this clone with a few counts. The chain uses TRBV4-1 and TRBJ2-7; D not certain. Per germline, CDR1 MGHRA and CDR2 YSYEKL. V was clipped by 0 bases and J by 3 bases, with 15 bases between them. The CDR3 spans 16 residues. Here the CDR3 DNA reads TGCGCCAGCAGCCAAGATTACTCGCCGAAGAGCTACGAGCAGTACTTC. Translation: CASSQDYSPKSYEQYF.

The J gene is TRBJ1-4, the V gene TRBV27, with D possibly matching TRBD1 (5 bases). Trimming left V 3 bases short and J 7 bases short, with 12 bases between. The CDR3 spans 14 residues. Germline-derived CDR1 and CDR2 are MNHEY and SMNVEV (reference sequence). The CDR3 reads CASSFDRRGEKLFF. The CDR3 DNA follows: TGTGCCAGCAGTTTCGATCGAAGGGGTGAAAAACTGTTTTTT.

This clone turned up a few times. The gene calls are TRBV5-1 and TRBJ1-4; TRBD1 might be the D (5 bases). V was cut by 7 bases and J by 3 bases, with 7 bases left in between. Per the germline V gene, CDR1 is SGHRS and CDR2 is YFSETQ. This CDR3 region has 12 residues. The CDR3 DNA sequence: TGCGCCAGCCGGGACTCTAATGAAAAACTGTTTTTT. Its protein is CASRDSNEKLFF. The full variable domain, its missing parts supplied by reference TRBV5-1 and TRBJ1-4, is KAGVTQTPRYLIKTRGQQVTLSCSPISGHRSVSWYQQTPGQGLQFLFEYFSETQRNKGNFPGRFSGRQFSNSRSEMNVSTLELGDSALYLCASRDSNEKLFFGSGTQLSVL.

CDR3 sequence (DNA): TGCGCCAGCAGCCAAGACTCGACAGTTTACGAGCAGTACTTC. This encodes CASSQDSTVYEQYF. J is TRBJ2-7 and V is TRBV4-1, with D possibly being TRBD1 (5 bases). The CDR3 has 14 residues. Germline loops: CDR1 MGHRA, CDR2 YSYEKL. Between the trimmed V and J ends, which lost 0 bases and 4 bases, there was a span of 10 bases.

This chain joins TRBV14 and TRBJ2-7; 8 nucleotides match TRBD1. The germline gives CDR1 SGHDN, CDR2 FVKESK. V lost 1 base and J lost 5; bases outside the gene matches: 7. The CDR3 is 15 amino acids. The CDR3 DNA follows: TGTGCCAGCAGCCAAGGGCCAGGGGGCATTCACGAGCAGTACTTC. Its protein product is CASSQGPGGIHEQYF.

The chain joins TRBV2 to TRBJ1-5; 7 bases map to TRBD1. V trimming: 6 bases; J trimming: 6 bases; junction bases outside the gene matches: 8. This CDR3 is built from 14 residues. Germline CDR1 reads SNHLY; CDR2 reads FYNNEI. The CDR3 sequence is CASRTGQGLQPQHF. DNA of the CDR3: TGTGCCAGCAGGACAGGGCAAGGTCTTCAGCCCCAGCATTTT.

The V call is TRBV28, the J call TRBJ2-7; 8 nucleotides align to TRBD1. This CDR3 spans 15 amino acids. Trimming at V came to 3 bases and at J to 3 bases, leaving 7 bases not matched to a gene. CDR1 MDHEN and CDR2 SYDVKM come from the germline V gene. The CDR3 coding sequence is TGTGCCAGCAGTTTTGACAGGGGAGAAGACTACGAGCAGTACTTC. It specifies CASSFDRGEDYEQYF.

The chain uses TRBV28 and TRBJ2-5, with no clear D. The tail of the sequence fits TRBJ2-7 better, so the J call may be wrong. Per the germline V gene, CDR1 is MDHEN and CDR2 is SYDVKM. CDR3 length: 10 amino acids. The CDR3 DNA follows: TGTGCCAGCAGCCTTACCGAGCAGTACTTC. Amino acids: CASSLTEQYF.

CDR3: CASSLGSGGAISTDTQYF. CDR3 DNA sequence: TGTGCCAGCAGCTTGGGTTCCGGGGGGGCGATCAGCACAGATACGCAGTATTTT. The rearrangement joins TRBV5-4 to TRBJ2-3, with TRBD2 matching 8 bases. The V and J ends lost 0 bases and 0 bases, in that order; junction bases with no gene match: 9. The CDR3 consists of 18 residues. Germline V gives CDR1 SGHNT, CDR2 YYREEE (reference sequence).

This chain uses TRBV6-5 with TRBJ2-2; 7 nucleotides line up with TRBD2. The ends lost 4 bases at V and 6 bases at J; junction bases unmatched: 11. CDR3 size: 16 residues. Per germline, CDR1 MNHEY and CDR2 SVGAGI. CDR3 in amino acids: CASSFRDPRGSGELFF. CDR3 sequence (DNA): TGTGCCAGCAGTTTCCGGGACCCGCGGGGGTCCGGGGAGCTGTTTTTT.

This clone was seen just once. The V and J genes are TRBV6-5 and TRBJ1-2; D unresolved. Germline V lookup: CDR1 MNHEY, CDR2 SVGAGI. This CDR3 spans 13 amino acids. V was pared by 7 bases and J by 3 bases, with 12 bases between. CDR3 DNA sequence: TGTGCCAGCAAGGTTTTGGGCCACTATGGCTACACCTTC. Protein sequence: CASKVLGHYGYTF.

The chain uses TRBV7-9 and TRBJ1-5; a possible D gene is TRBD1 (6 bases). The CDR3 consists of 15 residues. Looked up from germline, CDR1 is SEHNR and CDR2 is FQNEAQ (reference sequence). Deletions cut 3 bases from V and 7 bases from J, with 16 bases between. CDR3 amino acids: CASSLGRGGGQPQHF. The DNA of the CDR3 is TGTGCCAGCAGCTTGGGCAGGGGCGGGGGCCAGCCCCAGCATTTT.

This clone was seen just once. CDR3 in DNA: TGTGCCAGCAGCTTCAGGGTCCAAGAGACCCAGTACTTC. This translates into CASSFRVQETQYF. This chain joins TRBV5-5 and TRBJ2-5; D is possibly TRBD1 (5 bases). Trimming took 2 bases from V and 1 from J, leaving 6 bases between them. CDR1 is SGHKS, CDR2 YYEKEE, per germline (reference sequence). The CDR3 contains 13 residues.

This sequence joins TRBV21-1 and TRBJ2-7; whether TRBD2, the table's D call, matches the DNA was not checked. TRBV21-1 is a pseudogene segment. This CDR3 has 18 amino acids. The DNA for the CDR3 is TGTGCCAGCAGGGTCAGACTAGCGGGGGAACTTATGCCCTACGAGCAGTACTTC. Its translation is CASRVRLAGELMPYEQYF.